The 20 T cell receptor beta chains listed next were all sequenced from one sample in a study of shared clonotypes between healthy human individuals. Here immunoSEQ multiplex PCR was the method, and the copy in TCRdb shows in-frame clones only, minus some. This table holds 600,000 to 700,000 clones, around 73% found once. Sequenced sample: memory CD4+ T cells sorted from blood. Regarding subset: CD45RA-negative fraction. Receptors originate from a woman aged 25-40 years in good health.

This clone was seen a few times. This chain connects TRBV7-8 to TRBJ2-3, with 8 bases identical to TRBD1. Trimming took 5 bases from V and 5 from J; bases not matched to a gene: 9. Germline V lookup: CDR1 SGHVS, CDR2 FQNEAQ. The CDR3 totals 15 residues. CDR3 in amino acids: CASSQGQVTLDTQYF. The CDR3 nucleotides are TGTGCCAGCAGCCAGGGACAGGTTACCCTAGATACGCAGTATTTT.

Points on this clone: At one end, the junction sequence differs from germline, possibly due to a read error. The J gene is TRBJ2-7, the V gene TRBV6-4, with D possibly being TRBD2 (5 bases). The CDR3 totals 16 residues. CDR1 is MRHNA, CDR2 SNTAGT, per germline. CDR3 protein: CASSYSMPGLQYEQYF. The CDR3 DNA follows: TGTGCCAGCAGTTACTCGATGCCTGGACTTCAATACGAGCAGTACTTC.

Concerning this clone itself: A much larger clone differs by one base, so this may be a read error. The rearrangement joins TRBV2 to TRBJ1-5; tentative D call: TRBD1 (6 bases). The V gene's germline CDR1 is SNHLY and CDR2 FYNNEI. V lost 7 bases, J lost 2 bases, and 6 bases lay in between. The CDR3 consists of 12 residues. The CDR3 sequence: CASNRGNQPQHF. The CDR3 nucleotides are TGTGCCAGCAACAGGGGCAATCAGCCCCAGCATTTT.

The sample holds one count of this clone. The chain joins TRBV7-8 to TRBJ2-7; tentative D call: TRBD2 (6 bases). Trimming took off 5 bases at V and 4 bases at J, with 12 bases between the two ends. The germline gives CDR1 SGHVS, CDR2 FQNEAQ. CDR3 length: 13 amino acids. As DNA, the CDR3 is TGTGCCAGCAGCGGTGCGGGGATTTACGAGCAGTACTTC. Translating gives CASSGAGIYEQYF.

The chain employs TRBV14 and TRBJ2-3; maybe TRBD1 (6 bases). Trimming removed 2 bases at V and 1 base at J, with 13 bases between. Germline V gene data show CDR1 as SGHDN and CDR2 as FVKESK. CDR3 length equals 16 residues. For the CDR3, the DNA is TGTGCCAGCAGCCAAACGACAGGTGGAGGCACAGATACGCAGTATTTT. As protein: CASSQTTGGGTDTQYF.

The rearrangement links TRBV16 to TRBJ2-6; 8 nucleotides agree with TRBD1. V lost 3 bases to trimming and J lost 4 bases; unmatched junction nucleotides: 2. The CDR3 is made up of 15 amino acids. CDR1 KGHSY and CDR2 FQNENV come from the germline V gene. The CDR3 here is CASSQTGAGANVLTF. The CDR3 nucleotides read TGTGCCAGCAGCCAGACAGGGGCAGGGGCCAACGTCCTGACTTTC.

This chain links TRBV7-9 with TRBJ2-2; the D gene is possibly TRBD2 (7 bases). The germline V gene encodes CDR1 SEHNR and CDR2 FQNEAQ (reference sequence). Trimming shortened V by 5 bases and J by 1 base, and 14 bases separated the two germline ends. The CDR3 length is 16 residues. The CDR3 DNA reads TGTGCCAGCAGCCTAGTCGGGGGGCTGAACACCGGGGAGCTGTTTTTT. Protein sequence: CASSLVGGLNTGELFF.

The chain joins TRBV11-2 to TRBJ1-4; D gene uncertain. V was shortened by 4 bases and J by 7 bases, with 7 bases between the two germline ends. The germline V gene encodes CDR1 SGHAT and CDR2 FQNNGV. The CDR3 has 12 residues. This CDR3 is CASSYNGEKLFF. For the CDR3, the DNA is TGTGCCAGCAGCTACAACGGTGAAAAACTGTTTTTT.

V and J are TRBV6-5 and TRBJ2-2; unclear D gene. The CDR3 length is 14 residues. The germline V gene encodes CDR1 MNHEY and CDR2 SVGAGI. V dropped 7 bases and J dropped 6 bases, with 15 bases sitting between them. The CDR3 nucleotides read TGTGCCAGCACCAACCAGTGGATGGCCGGGGAGCTGTTTTTT. Amino acid sequence: CASTNQWMAGELFF.

This clone was recorded only once. This chain connects TRBV6-6 to TRBJ1-1, with D possibly TRBD1 on 6 matching bases. Trimming left V 7 bases short and J 7 bases short, with 19 bases between. Germline V gene sequence: CDR1 MNHNY, CDR2 SVGAGI (reference sequence). The CDR3 length is 14 residues. DNA of the CDR3: TGTGCCAGCAACCAACCCGGGACATACCATGAAGCTTTCTTT. Its translation: CASNQPGTYHEAFF.

The chain recombines TRBV2 with TRBJ1-5; 9 bases are shared with TRBD1. Germline V CDR1 and CDR2: SNHLY, FYNNEI. The CDR3 covers 15 residues. The junction had 9 bases not matched to a gene; V was cut back by 5 bases and J by 7 bases. In nucleotides, the CDR3 is TGTGCCAGCAGTCGACAACAGGGGGCTAGACAGCCCCAGCATTTT. Residues: CASSRQQGARQPQHF.

The gene calls are TRBV29-1 and TRBJ2-2; D unresolved. This CDR3 has 17 residues. Germline V CDR1 and CDR2: SQVTM, ANQGSEA. Between the trimmed V and J ends, which lost 4 bases and 7 bases, there was a span of 25 bases. The CDR3 sequence: CSVAGSVGLRDDGELFF. The CDR3 coding sequence is TGCAGCGTTGCTGGCTCGGTGGGGTTAAGGGATGACGGGGAGCTGTTTTTT.

The genes are TRBV13 and TRBJ2-7, with a weak D call TRBD1 (6 bases). The CDR3 runs 14 residues. Trimming removed 4 bases from V and 3 bases from J, with 13 bases in between. The V gene's germline CDR1 is PRHDT and CDR2 FYEKMQ (reference sequence). CDR3 in amino acids: CASSSTQTGYEQYF. The CDR3 nucleotides read TGTGCCAGCAGCTCTACCCAGACAGGCTACGAGCAGTACTTC.

The chain couples TRBV10-2 to TRBJ2-7, with no clear D. Germline V gene lookup returns CDR1 WSHSY and CDR2 SAAADI. V dropped 3 bases and J dropped 2 bases, with 14 bases sitting between them. The CDR3 is 15 residues long. CDR3 in DNA: TGCGCCAGCAGTGAATTTAGCTTCCCCCCCTACGAGCAGTACTTC. Translation gives CASSEFSFPPYEQYF.

This clone was recorded only once. The J gene is TRBJ2-3, the V gene TRBV6-6; 10 bases are shared with TRBD2. With V trimmed by 6 bases and J by 4 bases, 10 bases remained unmatched. CDR1 MNHNY and CDR2 SVGAGI come from the germline V gene (reference sequence). The CDR3 is made up of 16 amino acids. CDR3 nucleotide sequence: TGTGCCAGCAGACCCCAGAGCGGGAGGGGCTCAGATACGCAGTATTTT. It is translated as CASRPQSGRGSDTQYF.

The chain has TRBV19 and TRBJ2-1, with D unresolved. This CDR3 comprises 13 residues. V dropped 4 bases and J dropped 4 bases, with 8 bases sitting between them. Germline CDR1 reads LNHDA; CDR2 reads SQIVND (reference sequence). Here the CDR3 DNA reads TGTGCCAGTAGTACTTGGCCGTACAATGAGCAGTTCTTC. Its translation: CASSTWPYNEQFF.

V usage is TRBV11-2 and J usage is TRBJ1-1; possibly TRBD1 for D (5 bases). This CDR3 is built from 16 residues. The germline V gene has CDR1 SGHAT and CDR2 FQNNGV. Trimming took off 3 bases at V and 0 bases at J, with 14 bases between the two ends. CDR3 loop: CASSFRSGVMNTEAFF. The CDR3 DNA follows: TGTGCCAGCAGCTTCAGATCGGGGGTTATGAACACTGAAGCTTTCTTT.

The V gene is TRBV7-2, the J gene TRBJ2-5; 13 positions match TRBD2. The J call may not be correct, given that the DNA end is closer to TRBJ2-7. CDR1 SGHTA and CDR2 FQGNSA come from the germline V gene. The CDR3 runs 16 residues. CDR3 DNA: TGTGCCAGCAGCCACGGGGGGACTAGCGGGACCCACGAGCAGTACTTC. Protein product: CASSHGGTSGTHEQYF.

The rearrangement uses TRBV10-1 and TRBJ2-1; 9 bases map to TRBD1. Per germline, CDR1 WNHNN and CDR2 SYGVQD (reference sequence). The length of the CDR3 is 16 residues. J was trimmed by 6 bases and V by 4 bases; bases with no gene match: 10. CDR3 amino acids: CASSADRDRVVNEQFF. In nucleotides, the CDR3 is TGCGCCAGCAGTGCAGACCGGGACAGGGTGGTCAATGAGCAGTTCTTC.

The chain carries TRBV28 and TRBJ2-7, with no clear D. This CDR3 is 13 amino acids long. V gave up 8 bases and J gave up 0 bases, with 11 bases separating them. Germline assignment: CDR1 MDHEN and CDR2 SYDVKM. Here the CDR3 DNA reads TGTGCCAGCGTGGCAGGATTCTCCTACGAGCAGTACTTC. Encoded protein: CASVAGFSYEQYF.